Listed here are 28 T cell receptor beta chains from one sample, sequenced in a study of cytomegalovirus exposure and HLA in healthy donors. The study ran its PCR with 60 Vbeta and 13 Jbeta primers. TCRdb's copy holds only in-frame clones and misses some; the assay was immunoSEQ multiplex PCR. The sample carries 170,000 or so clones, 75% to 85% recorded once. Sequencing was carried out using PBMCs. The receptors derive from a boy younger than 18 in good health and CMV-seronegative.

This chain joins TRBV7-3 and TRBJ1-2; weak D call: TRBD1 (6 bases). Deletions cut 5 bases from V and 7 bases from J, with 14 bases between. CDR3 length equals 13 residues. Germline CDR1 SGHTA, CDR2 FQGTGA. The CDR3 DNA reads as TGTGCCAGCAGCCCGACGGACAGTAGTGGCTACACCTTC. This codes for CASSPTDSSGYTF.

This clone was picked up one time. The CDR3 bases are TGTGCCAGCAGCACTACACCGGGACAGGGAGGCAATGAGCAGTTCTTC. This codes for CASSTTPGQGGNEQFF. The chain uses TRBV7-9 and TRBJ2-1; TRBD1 matches 9 bases. The CDR3 has 16 residues. CDR1 is SEHNR and CDR2 is FQNEAQ in the germline V gene (reference sequence). The trim removed 5 bases at V and 6 bases at J, leaving 11 bases unmatched. Combining the CDR3 with reference TRBV7-9 and TRBJ2-1 gives the whole variable domain DTGVSQNPRHKITKRGQNVTFRCDPISEHNRLYWYRQTLGQGPEFLTYFQNEAQLEKSRLLSDRFSAERPKGSFSTLEIQRTEQGDSAMYLCASSTTPGQGGNEQFFGPGTRLTVL.

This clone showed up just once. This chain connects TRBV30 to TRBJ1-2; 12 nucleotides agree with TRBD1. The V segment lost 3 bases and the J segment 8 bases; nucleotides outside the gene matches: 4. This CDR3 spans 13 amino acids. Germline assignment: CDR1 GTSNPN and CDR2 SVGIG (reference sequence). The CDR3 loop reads CAWRGDRGRGYTF. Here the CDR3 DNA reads TGTGCCTGGAGGGGGGACAGGGGGCGCGGCTACACCTTC.

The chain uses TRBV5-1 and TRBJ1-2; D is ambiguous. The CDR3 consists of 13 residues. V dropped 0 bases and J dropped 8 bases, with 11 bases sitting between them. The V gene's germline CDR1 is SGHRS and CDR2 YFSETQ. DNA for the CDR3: TGCGCCAGCAGCTTGGGAGGTCAACCGGGCTACACCTTC. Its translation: CASSLGGQPGYTF.

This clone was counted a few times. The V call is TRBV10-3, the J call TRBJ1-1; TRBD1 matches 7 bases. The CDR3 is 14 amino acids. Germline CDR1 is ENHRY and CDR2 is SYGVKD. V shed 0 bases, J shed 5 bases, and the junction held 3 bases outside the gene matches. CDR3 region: CAISESGTATEAFF. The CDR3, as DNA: TGTGCCATCAGTGAGTCGGGGACAGCGACTGAAGCTTTCTTT.

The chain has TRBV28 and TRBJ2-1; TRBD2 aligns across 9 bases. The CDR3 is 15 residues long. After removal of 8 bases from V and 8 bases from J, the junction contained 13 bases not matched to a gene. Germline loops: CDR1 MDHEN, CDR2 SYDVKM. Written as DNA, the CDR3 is TGTGCCAGCGGCAGATCCAGCGGGGGGTGGTATGAGCAGTTCTTC. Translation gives CASGRSSGGWYEQFF.

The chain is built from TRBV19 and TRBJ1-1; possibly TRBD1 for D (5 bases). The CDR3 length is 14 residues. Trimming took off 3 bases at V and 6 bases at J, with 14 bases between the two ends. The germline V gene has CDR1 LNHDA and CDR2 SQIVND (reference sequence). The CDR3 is CASSIRQGSPEAFF. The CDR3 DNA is TGTGCCAGTAGTATTCGGCAGGGATCCCCTGAAGCTTTCTTT.

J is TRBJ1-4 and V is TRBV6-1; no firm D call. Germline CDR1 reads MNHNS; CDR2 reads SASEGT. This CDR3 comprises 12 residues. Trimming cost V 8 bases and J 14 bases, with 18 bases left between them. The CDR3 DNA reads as TGTGCCAGCCTTTCCCCTTGGGCGCCGCTGTTTTTT. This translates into CASLSPWAPLFF.

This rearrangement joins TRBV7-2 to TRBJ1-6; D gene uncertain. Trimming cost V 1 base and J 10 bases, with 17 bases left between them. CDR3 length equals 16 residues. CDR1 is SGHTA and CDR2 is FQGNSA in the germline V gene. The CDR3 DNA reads TGTGCCAGCAGCTTAGTCACGGCGCGTCCAGGATCACCCCTCCACTTT. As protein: CASSLVTARPGSPLHF.

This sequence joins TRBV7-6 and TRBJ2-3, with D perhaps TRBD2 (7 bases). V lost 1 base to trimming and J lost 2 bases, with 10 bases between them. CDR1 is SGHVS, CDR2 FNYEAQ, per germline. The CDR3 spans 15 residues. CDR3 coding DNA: TGTGCCAGCAGCTTAGGGGGGGGCCTCACAGATACGCAGTATTTT. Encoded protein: CASSLGGGLTDTQYF.

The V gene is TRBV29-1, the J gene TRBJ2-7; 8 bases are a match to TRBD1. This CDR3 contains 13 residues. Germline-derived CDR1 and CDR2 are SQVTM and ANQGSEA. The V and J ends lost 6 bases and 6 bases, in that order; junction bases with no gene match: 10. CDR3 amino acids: CSVSTGGSSEQYF. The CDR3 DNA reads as TGCAGCGTCTCTACAGGGGGAAGCTCCGAGCAGTACTTC.

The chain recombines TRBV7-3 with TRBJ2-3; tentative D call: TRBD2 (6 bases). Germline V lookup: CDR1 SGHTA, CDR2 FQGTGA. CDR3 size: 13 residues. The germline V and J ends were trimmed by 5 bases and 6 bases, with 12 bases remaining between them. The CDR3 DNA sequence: TGTGCCAGCAGCGTCGGGAGATCTGATACGCAGTATTTT. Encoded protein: CASSVGRSDTQYF.

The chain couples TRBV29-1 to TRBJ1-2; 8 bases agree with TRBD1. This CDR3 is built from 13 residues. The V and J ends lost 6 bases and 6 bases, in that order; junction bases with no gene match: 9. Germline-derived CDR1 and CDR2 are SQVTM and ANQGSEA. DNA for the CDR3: TGCAGCGTCGTTACCCGACAGGGGAATGGCTACACCTTC. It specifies CSVVTRQGNGYTF.

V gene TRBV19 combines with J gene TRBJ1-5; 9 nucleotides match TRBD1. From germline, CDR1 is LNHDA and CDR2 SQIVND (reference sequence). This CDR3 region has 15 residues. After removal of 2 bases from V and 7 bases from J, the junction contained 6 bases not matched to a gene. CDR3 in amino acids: CASSISGQGSQPQHF. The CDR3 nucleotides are TGTGCCAGTAGTATATCGGGACAGGGATCACAGCCCCAGCATTTT.

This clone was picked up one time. The CDR3 nucleotides are TGCGCCAGCAGCTTTGAAGCAGAGACCCAGTACTTC. This sequence encodes CASSFEAETQYF. The chain is built from TRBV5-1 and TRBJ2-5; D is ambiguous. The CDR3 consists of 12 residues. V dropped 2 bases and J dropped 4 bases, with 6 bases sitting between them. CDR1 and CDR2 from the germline V gene are SGHRS and YFSETQ.

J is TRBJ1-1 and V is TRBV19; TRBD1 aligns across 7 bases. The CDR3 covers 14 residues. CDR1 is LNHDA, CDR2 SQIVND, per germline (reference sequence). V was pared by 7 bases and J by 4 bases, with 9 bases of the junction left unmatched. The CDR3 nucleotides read TGTGCCAGTAAGACAGGGAGGCAGGGCACTGAAGCTTTCTTT. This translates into CASKTGRQGTEAFF.

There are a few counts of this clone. CDR3 amino acids: CASRVIGQGNNSPLHF. The CDR3 DNA sequence: TGTGCCAGCAGAGTAATTGGACAGGGGAATAATTCACCCCTCCACTTT. This chain uses TRBV6-6 with TRBJ1-6; 9 bases line up with TRBD1. There are 16 residues in the CDR3. V shed 6 bases, J shed 5 bases, and the junction held 8 bases outside the gene matches. The germline V gene encodes CDR1 MNHNY and CDR2 SVGAGI (reference sequence).

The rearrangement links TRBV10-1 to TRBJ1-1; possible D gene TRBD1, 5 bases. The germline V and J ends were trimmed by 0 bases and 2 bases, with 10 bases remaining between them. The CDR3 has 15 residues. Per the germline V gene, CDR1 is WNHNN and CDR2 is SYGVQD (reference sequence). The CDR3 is CASSESSGRNTEAFF. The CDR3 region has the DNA TGCGCCAGCAGTGAGTCCTCAGGGCGCAACACTGAAGCTTTCTTT.

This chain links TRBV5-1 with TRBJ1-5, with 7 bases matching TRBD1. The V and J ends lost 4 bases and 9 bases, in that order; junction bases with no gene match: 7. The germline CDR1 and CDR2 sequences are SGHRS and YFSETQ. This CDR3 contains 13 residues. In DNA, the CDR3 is TGCGCCAGCAGCCAGACAGGGACTGGGCCCCAGCATTTT. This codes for CASSQTGTGPQHF.

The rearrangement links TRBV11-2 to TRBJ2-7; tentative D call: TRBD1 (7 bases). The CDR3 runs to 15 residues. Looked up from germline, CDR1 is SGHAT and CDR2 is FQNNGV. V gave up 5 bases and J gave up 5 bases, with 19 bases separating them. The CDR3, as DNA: TGTGCCAGCAGCCCCTTACGTGGAGGGGGCGACGAGCAGTACTTC. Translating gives CASSPLRGGGDEQYF.

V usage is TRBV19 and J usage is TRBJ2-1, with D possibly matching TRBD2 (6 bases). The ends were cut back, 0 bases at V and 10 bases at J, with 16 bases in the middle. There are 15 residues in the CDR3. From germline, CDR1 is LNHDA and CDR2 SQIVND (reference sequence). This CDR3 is CASSIDSGTLGEQFF. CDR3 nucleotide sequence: TGTGCCAGTAGTATAGATTCCGGGACTTTGGGCGAGCAGTTCTTC.

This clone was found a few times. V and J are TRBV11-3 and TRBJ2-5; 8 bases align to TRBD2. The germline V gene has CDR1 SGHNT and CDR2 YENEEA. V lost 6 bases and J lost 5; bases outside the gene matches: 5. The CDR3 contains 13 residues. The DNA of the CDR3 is TGTGCCAGCAGTTCGGGGGGGCTGGAGACCCAGTACTTC. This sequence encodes CASSSGGLETQYF.

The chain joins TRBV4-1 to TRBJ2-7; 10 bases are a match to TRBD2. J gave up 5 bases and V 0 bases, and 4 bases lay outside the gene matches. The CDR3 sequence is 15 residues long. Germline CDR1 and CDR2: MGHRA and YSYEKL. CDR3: CASSQDASGRHEQYF. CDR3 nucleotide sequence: TGCGCCAGCAGCCAAGATGCTAGCGGGAGACACGAGCAGTACTTC.

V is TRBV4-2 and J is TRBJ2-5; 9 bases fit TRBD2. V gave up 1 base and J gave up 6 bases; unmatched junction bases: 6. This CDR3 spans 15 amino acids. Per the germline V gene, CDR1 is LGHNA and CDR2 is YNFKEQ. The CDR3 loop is CASSQVIAGGKTQYF. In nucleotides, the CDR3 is TGTGCCAGCAGCCAAGTGATCGCGGGGGGGAAGACCCAGTACTTC.

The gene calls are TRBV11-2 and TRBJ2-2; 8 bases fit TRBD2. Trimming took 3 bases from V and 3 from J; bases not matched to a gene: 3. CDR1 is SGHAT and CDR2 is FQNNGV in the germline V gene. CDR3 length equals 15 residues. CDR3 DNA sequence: TGTGCCAGCAGCTTTACTAGCGGCTACACCGGGGAGCTGTTTTTT. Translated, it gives CASSFTSGYTGELFF.

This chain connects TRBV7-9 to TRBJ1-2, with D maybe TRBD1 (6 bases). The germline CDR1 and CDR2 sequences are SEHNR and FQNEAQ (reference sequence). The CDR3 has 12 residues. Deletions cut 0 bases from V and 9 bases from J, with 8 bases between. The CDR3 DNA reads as TGTGCCAGCAGCTTAGCCTGGGACAGCTACACCTTC. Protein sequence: CASSLAWDSYTF.

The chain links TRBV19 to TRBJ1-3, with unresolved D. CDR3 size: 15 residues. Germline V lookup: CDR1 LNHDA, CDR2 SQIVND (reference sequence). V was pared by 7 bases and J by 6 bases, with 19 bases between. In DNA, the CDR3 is TGTGCCAGTAAGATCCCGGGGAGAGAAGAAAACACCATATATTTT. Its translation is CASKIPGREENTIYF.

The CDR3 DNA reads TGTGCCAGCAGCTTGGCCAGATCCTACGAGCAGTACTTC. It encodes CASSLARSYEQYF. The chain combines TRBV5-6 with TRBJ2-7; D ambiguous. The germline gives CDR1 SGHDT, CDR2 YYEEEE. V was cut by 0 bases and J by 1 base, with 5 bases left in between. There are 13 residues in the CDR3.